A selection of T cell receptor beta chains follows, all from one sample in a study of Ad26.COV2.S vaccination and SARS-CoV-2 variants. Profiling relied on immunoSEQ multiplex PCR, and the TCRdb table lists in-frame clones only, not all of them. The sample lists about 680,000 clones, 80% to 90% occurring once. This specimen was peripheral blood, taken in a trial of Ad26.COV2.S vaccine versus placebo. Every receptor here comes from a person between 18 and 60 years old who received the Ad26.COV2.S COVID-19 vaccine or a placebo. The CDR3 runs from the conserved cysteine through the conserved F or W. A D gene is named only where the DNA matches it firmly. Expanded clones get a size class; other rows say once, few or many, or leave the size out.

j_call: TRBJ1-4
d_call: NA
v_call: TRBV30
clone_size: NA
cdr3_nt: TGTGCCTCAGGATTGACAACTAATGAAAAACTGTTTTTT
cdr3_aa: CASGLTTNEKLFF

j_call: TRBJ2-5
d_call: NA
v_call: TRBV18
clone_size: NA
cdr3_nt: TGTGCCAGCTCACCACCAACCAGGAGGGAGACCCAGTACTTC
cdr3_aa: CASSPPTRRETQYF

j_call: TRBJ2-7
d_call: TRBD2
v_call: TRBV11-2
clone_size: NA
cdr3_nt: TGTGCCAGCAGCGGGACTAGCGGGCCCCACGAGCAGTACTTC
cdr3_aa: CASSGTSGPHEQYF

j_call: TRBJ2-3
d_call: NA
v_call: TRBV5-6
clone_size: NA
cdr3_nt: TGTGCCAGCAGCTTGGATCAGGGGACCGTGGGTACAGATACGCAGTATTTT
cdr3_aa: CASSLDQGTVGTDTQYF

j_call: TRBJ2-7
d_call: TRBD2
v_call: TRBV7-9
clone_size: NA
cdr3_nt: TGTGCCAGCAGCTTAACGTCTAGCGGGAGAGTCGAGCAGTACTTC
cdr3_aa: CASSLTSSGRVEQYF

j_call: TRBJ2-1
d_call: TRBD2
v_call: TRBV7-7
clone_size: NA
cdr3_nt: TGTGCCAGCAGCTTATTCGCTAGCGGGGGGCCGGGAGTTAGCTATGAGCAGTTCTTC
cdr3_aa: CASSLFASGGPGVSYEQFF

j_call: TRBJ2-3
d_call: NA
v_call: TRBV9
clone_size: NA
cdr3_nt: TGTGCCAGCAGCGTAGGGGGTGGAGATACGCAGTATTTT
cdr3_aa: CASSVGGGDTQYF

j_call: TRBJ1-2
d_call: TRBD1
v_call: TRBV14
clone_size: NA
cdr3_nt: TGTGCCAGCGGGACAGGGATTAACTATGGCTACACCTTC
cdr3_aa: CASGTGINYGYTF

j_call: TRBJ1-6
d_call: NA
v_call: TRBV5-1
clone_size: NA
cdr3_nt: TGCGCCAGCAGCAATAGCTCCTATAATTCACCCCTCCACTTT
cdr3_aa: CASSNSSYNSPLHF

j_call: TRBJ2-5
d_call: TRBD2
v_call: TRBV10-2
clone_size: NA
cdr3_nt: TGCGCCACCACCTTCGGGGGAGGGGAGACCCAGTACTTC
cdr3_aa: CATTFGGGETQYF

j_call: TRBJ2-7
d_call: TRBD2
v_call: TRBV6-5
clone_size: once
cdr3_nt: TGTGCCAGCAGCCACCGGGACTACGGAAGTACCGAGCAGTACTTC
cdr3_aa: CASSHRDYGSTEQYF

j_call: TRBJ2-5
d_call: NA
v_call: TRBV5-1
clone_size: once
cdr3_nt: TGCGCCAGCAGCAGCTTAGGTGAGACCCAGTACTTC
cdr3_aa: CASSSLGETQYF

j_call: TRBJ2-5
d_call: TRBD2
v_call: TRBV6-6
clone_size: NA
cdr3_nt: TGTGCCAGCAGTTACTTCGGTCGGGAGGGAAAAGAGACCCAGTACTTC
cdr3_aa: CASSYFGREGKETQYF

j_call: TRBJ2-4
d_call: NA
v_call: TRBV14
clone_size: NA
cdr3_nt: TGTGCCAGCAGCCAAGGTACAGCGCTAGCCAAAAACATTCAGTACTTC
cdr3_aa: CASSQGTALAKNIQYF

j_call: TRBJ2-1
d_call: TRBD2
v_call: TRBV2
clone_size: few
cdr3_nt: TGTGCCAGCAGGGGTGGCACGGGAGGGCTTGACAATGAGCAGTTCTTC
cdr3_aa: CASRGGTGGLDNEQFF

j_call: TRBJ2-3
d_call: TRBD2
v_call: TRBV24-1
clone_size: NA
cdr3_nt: TGTGCCACCAGTGACCCCGGGACTAGCGGGGTGGGAGATACGCAGTATTTT
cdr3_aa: CATSDPGTSGVGDTQYF

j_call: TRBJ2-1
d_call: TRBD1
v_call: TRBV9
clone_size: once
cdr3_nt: TGTGCCAGCAGCGTCGGACAGGGGGCAAACAATGAGCAGTTCTTC
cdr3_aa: CASSVGQGANNEQFF

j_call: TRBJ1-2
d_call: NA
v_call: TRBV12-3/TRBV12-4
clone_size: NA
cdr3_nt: TGTGCCAGCACTGCAGGGAGTGTTTATGGCTACACCTTC
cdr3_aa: CASTAGSVYGYTF

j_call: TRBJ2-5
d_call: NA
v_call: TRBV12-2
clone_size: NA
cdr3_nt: TGTGCAAGTCGCTTCACGCCGGGGCGTGAGTTGGTTAGGCAAGAGACCCAGTACTTC
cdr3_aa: CASRFTPGRELVRQETQYF

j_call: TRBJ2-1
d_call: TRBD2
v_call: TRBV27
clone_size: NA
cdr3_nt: TGTGCCAGCAGTTTAATGGGCGGGAGGGGCAATGAGCAGTTCTTC
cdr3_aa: CASSLMGGRGNEQFF

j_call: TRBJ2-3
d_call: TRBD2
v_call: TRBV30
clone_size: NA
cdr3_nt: TGTGCCTGGAGTGTACCACTGGGCCCCAGACTAGCGGGAACAGATACGCAGTATTTT
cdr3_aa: CAWSVPLGPRLAGTDTQYF

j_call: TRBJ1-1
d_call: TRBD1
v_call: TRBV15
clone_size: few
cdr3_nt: TGTGCCACCAGCAGACCGGGACAGTTAAACACTGAAGCTTTCTTT
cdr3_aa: CATSRPGQLNTEAFF

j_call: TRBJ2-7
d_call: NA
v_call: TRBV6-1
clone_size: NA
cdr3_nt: TGTGCCAGCAGTGACGTGTTTAGGGGGTTATCCTACGAGCAGTACTTC
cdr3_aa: CASSDVFRGLSYEQYF

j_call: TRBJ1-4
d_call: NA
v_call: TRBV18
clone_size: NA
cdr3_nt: TGTGCCAGCTCATCCCTCCCGGGGTCATTAGAAAAACTGTTTTTT
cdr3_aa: CASSSLPGSLEKLFF

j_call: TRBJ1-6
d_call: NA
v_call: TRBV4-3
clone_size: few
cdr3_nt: TGCGCCAGCAGCCGCTTGACGGGGGTTGATTCACCCCTCCACTTT
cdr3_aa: CASSRLTGVDSPLHF

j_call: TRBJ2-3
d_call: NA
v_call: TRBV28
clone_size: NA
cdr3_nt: TGTGCCAGCAGTTTAGGAAATACGCAGTATTTT
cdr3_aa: CASSLGNTQYF

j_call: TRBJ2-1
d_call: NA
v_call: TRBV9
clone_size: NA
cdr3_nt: TGTGCCAGCAGCCAAGGGGAACATGAGCAGTTCTTC
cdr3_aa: CASSQGEHEQFF

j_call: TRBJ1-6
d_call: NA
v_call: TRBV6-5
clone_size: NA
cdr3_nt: TGTGCCAGCAGTTACGGGGCCGCCGGGAATAATTCACCCCTCCACTTT
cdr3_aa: CASSYGAAGNNSPLHF

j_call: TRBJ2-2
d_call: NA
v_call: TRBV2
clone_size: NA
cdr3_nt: TGTGCCAGCTCGGGGGTAGGCAAATCCACCGGGGAGCTGTTTTTT
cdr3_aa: CASSGVGKSTGELFF

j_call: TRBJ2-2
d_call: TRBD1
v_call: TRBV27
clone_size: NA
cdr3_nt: TGTGCCAGCAGTTCCACAGGGGGCGCGGGCGGGGAGCTGTTTTTT
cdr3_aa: CASSSTGGAGGELFF

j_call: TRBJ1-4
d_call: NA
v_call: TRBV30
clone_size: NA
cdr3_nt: TGTGCCTGGAGTTCCCCAGGGGAGGCTAATGAAAAACTGTTTTTT
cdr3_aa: CAWSSPGEANEKLFF

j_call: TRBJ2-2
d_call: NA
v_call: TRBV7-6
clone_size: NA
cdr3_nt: TGTGCCAGCAGCTCCCGGGACGGAAACACCGGGGAGCTGTTTTTT
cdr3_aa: CASSSRDGNTGELFF

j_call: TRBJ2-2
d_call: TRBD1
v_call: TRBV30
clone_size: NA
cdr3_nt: TGTGCTCCAGTCCGTGGGACAGGGGTTACCGGGGAGCTGTTTTTT
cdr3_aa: CAPVRGTGVTGELFF

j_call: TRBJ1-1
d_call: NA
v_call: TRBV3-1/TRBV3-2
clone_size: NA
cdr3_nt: TGTGCCAGCAGCCCGACAGTGAACACTGAAGCTTTCTTT
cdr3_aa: CASSPTVNTEAFF

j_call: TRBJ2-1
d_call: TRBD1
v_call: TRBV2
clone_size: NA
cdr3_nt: TGTGCCAGCACCAAAGGACAGGTTCAGATGAATGAGCAGTTCTTC
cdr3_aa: CASTKGQVQMNEQFF

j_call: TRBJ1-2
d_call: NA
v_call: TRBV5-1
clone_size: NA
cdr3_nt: TGCGCCAGCAGCTTGGGAGGGGCCGCGGGTGGCTACACCTTC
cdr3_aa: CASSLGGAAGGYTF

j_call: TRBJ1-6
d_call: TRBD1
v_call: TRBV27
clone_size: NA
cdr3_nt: TGTGCCAGCAGTTTATTCCCGACACAGGGGGCTCGATCACCCCTCCACTTT
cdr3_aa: CASSLFPTQGARSPLHF

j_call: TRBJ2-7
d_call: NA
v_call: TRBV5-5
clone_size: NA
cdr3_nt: TGTGCCAGCAGCTTCCCGGGGAACCCCTACGAGCAGTACTTC
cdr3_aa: CASSFPGNPYEQYF

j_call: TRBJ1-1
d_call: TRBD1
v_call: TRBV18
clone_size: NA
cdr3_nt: TGTGCCAGCTCGATCGCAACAGGGGATAGGGGCACTGAAGCTTTCTTT
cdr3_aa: CASSIATGDRGTEAFF

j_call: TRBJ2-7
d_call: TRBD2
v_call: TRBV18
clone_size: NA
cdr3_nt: TGTGCCAGCTCACCCGGGGGGGGGAGCCCCTACGAGCAGTACTTC
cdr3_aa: CASSPGGGSPYEQYF

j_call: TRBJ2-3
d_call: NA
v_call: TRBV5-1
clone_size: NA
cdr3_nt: TGCGCCAGCAGCTTGCGGCAGGGTGGGAGCACAGATACGCAGTATTTT
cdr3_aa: CASSLRQGGSTDTQYF